This entry is about one TCR beta chain. These data are taken from a study of blood T cell repertoires in COVID-19. This CDR3 spans 18 amino acids. Germline CDR1 reads MNHNS; CDR2 reads SASEGT. V lost 4 bases and J 3 bases, leaving 21 bases between the germline ends. Clones were sequenced by immunoSEQ multiplex PCR, and TCRdb holds only the in-frame ones, with some missing. Counted here are 190,000 or so clones, about 86% occurring once; the ten biggest clones make up about 4.5%. Input material: PBMCs or T cells enriched from blood (not recorded which). The TCR was taken from a woman aged 25 to 39 who had been exposed to COVID-19. The chain joins TRBV6-1 to TRBJ1-4, with D perhaps matching TRBD1 (6 bases). The CDR3 coding sequence is TGTGCCAGCAGTGCAAAGTCGAACAGGGTCGGGTCTAATGAAAAACTGTTTTTT. Amino acid sequence: CASSAKSNRVGSNEKLFF.